Shown below are 10 T cell receptor beta chains from a single sample sequenced in a study of shared clonotypes between healthy human individuals. Libraries were prepared by immunoSEQ multiplex PCR; TCRdb keeps only in-frame clonotypes and omits some of them. Here the sample spans roughly 2,000,000 clones, 80% to 95% being singletons. Naive CD8 cells were CD45RO-negative, positively selected for CCR7, excluding terminally differentiated effector memory CD45RA+ cells. The sequenced sample was naive CD8+ T cells from PBMCs. The receptors come from a man between 18 and 29 years old in good health. Some clones in this sample may be carry-over from other donors' samples.

This chain connects TRBV27 to TRBJ1-1; 8 bases map to TRBD1. Germline CDR1 is MNHEY and CDR2 is SMNVEV (reference sequence). The CDR3 contains 14 residues. With V trimmed by 3 bases and J by 7 bases, 7 bases remained unmatched. As DNA, the CDR3 is TGTGCCAGCAGTTTTGGGACAGGTCTCAATGAAGCTTTCTTT. Residues: CASSFGTGLNEAFF.

The genes are TRBV28 and TRBJ1-5; TRBD1 is a possible D gene (6 bases). Germline V gives CDR1 MDHEN, CDR2 SYDVKM. Trimming removed 3 bases at V and 2 bases at J, with 11 bases between. The CDR3 consists of 15 residues. CDR3 coding DNA: TGTGCCAGCAGTTTCAGGGGTTTTGGCAATCAGCCCCAGCATTTT. This sequence encodes CASSFRGFGNQPQHF.

The rearrangement links TRBV27 to TRBJ2-7; the D gene is possibly TRBD1 (7 bases). Trimming stripped 0 bases from V and 5 bases from J, with 11 bases between. CDR3 length equals 14 residues. The germline gives CDR1 MNHEY, CDR2 SMNVEV (reference sequence). DNA for the CDR3: TGTGCCAGCAGTTTATCCAGGGGGAGGCACGAGCAGTACTTC. It translates to CASSLSRGRHEQYF.

With regard to this clone: Distinct nucleotide sequences in the sample also encode this CDR3. This chain joins TRBV29-1 and TRBJ2-1; 7 bases are a match to TRBD2. The germline gives CDR1 SQVTM, CDR2 ANQGSEA. The length of the CDR3 is 14 residues. V lost 1 base to trimming and J lost 4 bases; unmatched junction nucleotides: 4. The CDR3 coding sequence is TGCAGCGTTGAAGGGCTAGCGGAGTACAATGAGCAGTTCTTC. Translated, it gives CSVEGLAEYNEQFF.

The chain combines TRBV19 with TRBJ2-1, with 7 bases identical to TRBD1. J was trimmed by 4 bases and V by 5 bases; bases with no gene match: 8. The CDR3 runs 15 residues. The V gene's germline CDR1 is LNHDA and CDR2 SQIVND (reference sequence). The CDR3 region has the DNA TGTGCCAGTAGTGCCCGGGACAGCAAATACAATGAGCAGTTCTTC. The encoded protein is CASSARDSKYNEQFF.

The J gene is TRBJ1-2, the V gene TRBV5-1, with TRBD1 identical over 7 bases. The CDR3 spans 16 residues. CDR1 SGHRS and CDR2 YFSETQ come from the germline V gene. The V gene end was trimmed by 4 bases and the J gene end by 3 bases; junction bases not matched to a gene: 12. The CDR3 bases are TGCGCCAGCAGCGATCAATACCCGGGACAGTACTATGGCTACACCTTC. It translates to CASSDQYPGQYYGYTF.

This clone was counted a single time. The chain recombines TRBV7-3 with TRBJ2-2, with 10 bases fitting TRBD1. The CDR3 loop spans 18 amino acids. J lost 6 bases, V lost 1 base, and 11 bases had no gene match. Germline values: CDR1 SGHTA, CDR2 FQGTGA. In DNA form, the CDR3 reads TGTGCCAGCAGCTTAAGGTTGGGACAGGGGCGGTTCGCCGGGGAGCTGTTTTTT. Encoded protein: CASSLRLGQGRFAGELFF.

A note on this clone: Different DNA sequences within this sample yield the same CDR3. CDR3 in amino acids: CASSPMNTEAFF. CDR3 bases: TGTGCCAGCAGCCCGATGAACACTGAAGCTTTCTTT. V is TRBV6-6 and J is TRBJ1-1; no clear D. Trimming stripped 6 bases from V and 0 bases from J, with 5 bases between. CDR3 size: 12 residues. Germline V gene lookup returns CDR1 MNHNY and CDR2 SVGAGI (reference sequence).

V usage is TRBV12-5 and J usage is TRBJ2-5; no clear D. This CDR3 has 14 amino acids. Germline-derived CDR1 and CDR2 are LGHNT and FRNRAP. V was shortened by 5 bases and J by 5 bases, with 15 bases between the two germline ends. CDR3 DNA sequence: TGTGCTAGTGGTCCCTCCGAGACGTGGGAGACCCAGTACTTC. Translation gives CASGPSETWETQYF.

The chain joins TRBV2 to TRBJ2-1; maybe TRBD2 (6 bases). V shed 6 bases and J shed 12 bases, with 21 bases lying between them. This CDR3 region has 14 residues. The germline CDR1 and CDR2 sequences are SNHLY and FYNNEI. The CDR3 reads CASSAGTRGDWQFF. CDR3 coding DNA: TGTGCCAGCAGCGCAGGGACTCGAGGAGATTGGCAGTTCTTC. The full variable domain, with the rest looked up from reference TRBV2 and TRBJ2-1, is EPEVTQTPSHQVTQMGQEVILRCVPISNHLYFYWYRQILGQKVEFLVSFYNNEISEKSEIFDDQFSVERPDGSNFTLKIRSTKLEDSAMYFCASSAGTRGDWQFFGPGTRLTVL.